The table lists the clone carrying this TCR beta chain with many counts. Its cognate antigen is unknown. Ahead of thyroid surgery, no patient had received treatment of any kind. In the original analysis: Researchers built a distant-metastasis classifier for papillary thyroid cancer that drew on CDR3 differences across clinicopathological groups. TCRdb re-clonotyped the PCR reads via MiXCR. The V and J calls reflect TCRdb's pipeline rather than the authors' work. This sample has around 20,000 clones; 23% occur once, and the top ten carry about 70%. The data stem from a study of metastatic and nonmetastatic thyroid tumors. The overall study: Repertoires were compared across blood and tumor or nodule tissue from malignant and benign thyroid patients.

Broader study findings: A significant increase in TCR beta diversity was reportedly seen in malignant thyroid tumors relative to benign nodules, in blood and tumor.

CDR3 size: 15 residues. Germline V lookup: CDR1 MRHNA, CDR2 SNTAGT. V was shortened by 0 bases and J by 0 bases, with 6 bases between the two germline ends. The chain joins TRBV6-4 to TRBJ2-1; D ambiguous. Input material: blood. The origin of this receptor is a male donor with papillary thyroid cancer or a benign thyroid nodule (not recorded which). Some clones in this sample may be carry-over from other donors' samples. Here the CDR3 reads CASSDSMNSYNEQFF. CDR3 in DNA: TGTGCCAGCAGTGACTCGATGAACTCCTACAATGAGCAGTTCTTC.